This T cell receptor (beta chain) was documented in a study of T cells in Graves' hyperthyroidism and ophthalmopathy. Germline V gene data show CDR1 as SGHAT and CDR2 as FQNNGV. The V end lost 1 base, the J end lost 8 bases, and 6 bases lay between the germline ends. The CDR3 extends over 12 amino acids. The table lists this clonotype with many counts. The sample, blood from the first hyperthyroidism diagnosis, precedes any ophthalmopathy symptoms. Fresh peripheral blood, 9.5 to 10 ml of it, supplied the PBMCs. RNA transcripts provided the source from which TCR beta CDR3 regions were amplified. An initial round of RT-PCR targeting the TCR CDR3 relied on the HTBI primer set. Using its own MiXCR run on the multiplex PCR reads, TCRdb lists one record per CDR3 protein. There are around 340,000 distinct CDR3 sequences in the sample; approximately 18% occur only once, and around 35% lies in the top ten.

The TCR sequence derives from a woman in her thirties with Graves' hyperthyroidism that later progressed to Graves' ophthalmopathy. V is TRBV11-2 and J is TRBJ2-1; D is unclear. Sequences were obtained from blood. The CDR3 DNA reads as TGTGCCAGCAGCTTAGCCGGGCATGAGCAGTTCTTC. Its protein is CASSLAGHEQFF.